Listed below are T cell receptor beta chains from one sample, sequenced in a study of T cells in Graves' hyperthyroidism and ophthalmopathy. A single record per CDR3 protein comes from TCRdb applying MiXCR to the multiplex PCR reads. The data contain approximately 610,000 distinct CDR3 sequences, under 15% of them singletons. Sequenced material: blood. The receptors shown here come from a woman in her thirties or forties with Graves' ophthalmopathy. Both conserved end residues are part of each CDR3. A D gene is named only where the DNA matches it firmly. Rows may omit the clone size; those that give it use once, few, many or a size class.

CDR3aa: CASRTGGETGELFF; CDR3nt: TGTGCCAGCCGGACAGGGGGCGAGACCGGGGAGCTGTTTTTT; j_gene: TRBJ2-2; v_gene: TRBV6-2/TRBV6-3; d_gene: TRBD1; abundance: few
CDR3aa: CASGQGRDSPLHF; CDR3nt: TGTGCCAGCGGACAGGGGAGGGACTCACCCCTCCACTTT; j_gene: TRBJ1-6; v_gene: TRBV7-3; d_gene: TRBD1; abundance: many
CDR3aa: CAWTKDGVGEDTEAFF; CDR3nt: TGTGCCTGGACCAAGGACGGGGTCGGGGAGGACACTGAAGCTTTCTTT; j_gene: TRBJ1-1; v_gene: TRBV30; d_gene: -; abundance: -
CDR3aa: CASSLRTGLGNTEAFF; CDR3nt: TGTGCCAGCAGCTTACGGACAGGGCTGGGGAACACTGAAGCTTTCTTT; j_gene: TRBJ1-1; v_gene: TRBV11-2; d_gene: TRBD1; abundance: -
CDR3aa: CASSYVMLNTGELFF; CDR3nt: TGTGCCAGCAGTTACGTCATGTTGAACACCGGGGAGCTGTTTTTT; j_gene: TRBJ2-2; v_gene: TRBV6-2/TRBV6-3; d_gene: -; abundance: few
CDR3aa: CASRKTDWETQYF; CDR3nt: TGTGCCAGCAGGAAAACGGACTGGGAGACCCAGTACTTC; j_gene: TRBJ2-5; v_gene: TRBV6-1; d_gene: -; abundance: many
CDR3aa: CASSSLRTSGTGYEQYF; CDR3nt: TGTGCCAGCAGTTCCCTCCGGACTAGCGGGACAGGCTACGAGCAGTACTTC; j_gene: TRBJ2-7; v_gene: TRBV28; d_gene: TRBD2; abundance: many
CDR3aa: CSVERGITGYTF; CDR3nt: TGCAGCGTTGAGCGGGGGATTACCGGCTACACCTTC; j_gene: TRBJ1-2; v_gene: TRBV29-1; d_gene: -; abundance: many
CDR3aa: CATSGQRLNTGELFF; CDR3nt: TGTGCCACCAGTGGGCAGCGTCTGAACACCGGGGAGCTGTTTTTT; j_gene: TRBJ2-2; v_gene: TRBV24-1; d_gene: -; abundance: few
CDR3aa: CASSLGLAGSNEQYF; CDR3nt: TGTGCCAGCAGCTTAGGGTTAGCGGGAAGCAACGAGCAGTACTTC; j_gene: TRBJ2-7; v_gene: TRBV7-9; d_gene: TRBD2; abundance: few
CDR3aa: CASRDFPGNTIYF; CDR3nt: TGTGCCAGCAGGGATTTTCCTGGAAACACCATATATTTT; j_gene: TRBJ1-3; v_gene: TRBV28; d_gene: -; abundance: -
CDR3aa: CASSYLGLKDEQFF; CDR3nt: TGTGCCAGCAGTTACTTGGGACTGAAGGATGAGCAGTTCTTC; j_gene: TRBJ2-1; v_gene: TRBV6-2/TRBV6-3; d_gene: -; abundance: -
CDR3aa: CASSLETLMGGYTF; CDR3nt: TGTGCCAGCAGCTTAGAGACCTTGATGGGCGGCTACACCTTC; j_gene: TRBJ1-2; v_gene: TRBV11-2; d_gene: -; abundance: few
CDR3aa: CSVEEGSDSYEQYF; CDR3nt: TGCAGCGTTGAAGAAGGGAGCGACTCCTACGAGCAGTACTTC; j_gene: TRBJ2-7; v_gene: TRBV29-1; d_gene: -; abundance: many
CDR3aa: CASSSRHYEETQYF; CDR3nt: TGTGCCAGCAGTTCACGACACTATGAAGAGACCCAGTACTTC; j_gene: TRBJ2-5; v_gene: TRBV28; d_gene: -; abundance: few
CDR3aa: CASSDRRDGHTEAFF; CDR3nt: TGTGCCAGCAGCGACCGCCGGGACGGACACACTGAAGCTTTCTTT; j_gene: TRBJ1-1; v_gene: TRBV9; d_gene: -; abundance: -
CDR3aa: CASSIWTGGGTEAFF; CDR3nt: TGTGCCAGTAGTATCTGGACAGGGGGGGGCACTGAAGCTTTCTTT; j_gene: TRBJ1-1; v_gene: TRBV19; d_gene: TRBD1; abundance: many
CDR3aa: CASSPEPGQNTGELFF; CDR3nt: TGTGCCAGCAGCCCCGAGCCGGGACAGAACACCGGGGAGCTGTTTTTT; j_gene: TRBJ2-2; v_gene: TRBV11-2; d_gene: -; abundance: few
CDR3aa: CASSFQAGLYEQYF; CDR3nt: TGTGCCAGCAGTTTCCAAGCGGGACTCTACGAGCAGTACTTC; j_gene: TRBJ2-7; v_gene: TRBV28; d_gene: TRBD2; abundance: many
CDR3aa: CASSLVGSPSSKNIQYF; CDR3nt: TGTGCCAGCAGCTTGGTAGGCTCTCCTAGCTCAAAAAACATTCAGTACTTC; j_gene: TRBJ2-4; v_gene: TRBV5-5; d_gene: -; abundance: -
CDR3aa: CASSLSGEMNQPQHF; CDR3nt: TGTGCCAGCAGTTTATCGGGGGAGATGAATCAGCCCCAGCATTTT; j_gene: TRBJ1-5; v_gene: TRBV27; d_gene: -; abundance: many
CDR3aa: CSARALAGEAFYEQYF; CDR3nt: TGCAGTGCTAGGGCACTAGCGGGAGAGGCGTTCTACGAGCAGTACTTC; j_gene: TRBJ2-7; v_gene: TRBV20-1; d_gene: TRBD2; abundance: many
CDR3aa: CASTPSMTQETQYF; CDR3nt: TGTGCCAGCACCCCGAGCATGACTCAAGAGACCCAGTACTTC; j_gene: TRBJ2-5; v_gene: TRBV6-2/TRBV6-3; d_gene: -; abundance: many